The rows below give T cell receptor beta chains drawn from one sample of a study of identical twins. TCRdb used MiXCR to reprocess the 5' RACE reads, holding one entry per CDR3 protein. The sample holds 450,000 or so distinct CDR3 sequences, 12% to 15% seen once. The sample was also linked to a second study, of yellow fever vaccine responses in identical twins.

The source material was CD4+ T cells sorted from blood. These receptor sequences come from a woman between 18 and 30 years old in good health. Each CDR3 is given with its conserved first and last residue. Fields, in order: clone size, J gene, V gene, D gene, CDR3 protein, CDR3 DNA. D genes are given only for firm matches. Size is omitted from some rows. Given values are once, few, many or a class for expanded clones.

>few|TRBJ2-3|TRBV3-1|NA
CASSQTRVYTQYF
TGTGCCAGCAGCCAAACCCGGGTTTATACGCAGTATTTT
>NA|TRBJ2-1|TRBV27|TRBD2
CASNPVGLAVSYNEQFF
TGTGCCAGCAATCCAGTGGGACTAGCGGTATCCTACAATGAGCAGTTCTTC
>NA|TRBJ2-2|TRBV30|NA
CAWNAQGPGELFF
TGTGCCTGGAATGCCCAGGGACCCGGGGAGCTGTTTTTT
>NA|TRBJ2-3|TRBV7-9|NA
CAGTPLRESTDTQYF
TGTGCCGGCACCCCTTTACGGGAGAGCACAGATACGCAGTATTTT
>few|TRBJ1-1|TRBV5-5|TRBD1
CASRIGQGRTEAFF
TGTGCCAGCAGGATAGGACAGGGACGAACTGAAGCTTTCTTT
>NA|TRBJ2-3|TRBV24-1|TRBD2
CATSPSGSTDTQYF
TGTGCCACCAGTCCTAGCGGGAGCACAGATACGCAGTATTTT
>few|TRBJ2-1|TRBV5-1|NA
CASSLGLEGSYNEQFF
TGCGCCAGCAGCTTGGGGCTAGAAGGCTCCTACAATGAGCAGTTCTTC
>NA|TRBJ2-2|TRBV3-1|NA
CASSQWGTTGELFF
TGTGCCAGCAGCCAATGGGGGACCACCGGGGAGCTGTTTTTT
>few|TRBJ2-6|TRBV11-2|TRBD1
CASSPRDRGSQSGANVLTF
TGTGCCAGCAGCCCGAGGGACAGGGGATCACAGTCGGGGGCCAACGTCCTGACTTTC
>few|TRBJ2-5|TRBV29-1|NA
CSVIYGSGQETQYF
TGCAGCGTTATTTATGGGTCCGGCCAAGAGACCCAGTACTTC
>NA|TRBJ1-5|TRBV5-8|NA
CASTQFRGVSQPQHF
TGTGCCAGCACCCAGTTTCGAGGGGTGAGTCAGCCCCAGCATTTT
>many|TRBJ2-5|TRBV29-1|NA
CSVVKGQETQYF
TGCAGCGTTGTTAAAGGCCAAGAGACCCAGTACTTC
>NA|TRBJ2-1|TRBV6-1|NA
CASSDEALGSLDEQFF
TGTGCCAGCAGTGATGAAGCATTGGGGAGCCTGGATGAGCAGTTCTTC
>few|TRBJ2-6|TRBV7-2|NA
CASSLAPSGANVLTF
TGTGCCAGCAGCTTAGCCCCCTCTGGGGCCAACGTCCTGACTTTC
>many|TRBJ2-1|TRBV5-1|NA
CASSLAGENGEQFF
TGCGCCAGCAGCTTGGCGGGGGAGAATGGTGAGCAGTTCTTC
>few|TRBJ2-5|TRBV15|TRBD2
CATSSRDYQETQYF
TGTGCCACCAGCTCCCGGGACTATCAAGAGACCCAGTACTTC
>few|TRBJ2-1|TRBV7-8|NA
CASSLVSFSYNEQFF
TGTGCCAGCAGCTTAGTGTCATTCTCCTACAATGAGCAGTTCTTC
>NA|TRBJ2-5|TRBV10-2|NA
CASSEGFETQYF
TGCGCCAGCAGTGAGGGATTCGAGACCCAGTACTTC
>NA|TRBJ2-2|TRBV29-1|TRBD1
CSVYGTGNTGELFF
TGCAGCGTTTATGGGACAGGGAACACCGGGGAGCTGTTTTTT
>many|TRBJ2-7|TRBV10-3|TRBD1
CAISGGPQTGGPKSYEQYF
TGTGCCATCAGTGGGGGGCCTCAGACAGGGGGACCTAAATCCTACGAGCAGTACTTC
>few|TRBJ2-4|TRBV11-3|NA
CASSPRGRAFYF
TGTGCCAGCAGCCCCCGGGGTCGGGCCTTCTACTTC
>NA|TRBJ2-7|TRBV7-6|NA
CASSPTGTIYEQYF
TGTGCCAGCAGCCCTACAGGGACAATTTACGAGCAGTACTTC
>NA|TRBJ2-3|TRBV5-4|NA
CASTFGGTDTQYF
TGTGCCAGCACCTTCGGTGGCACAGATACGCAGTATTTT
>few|TRBJ2-4|TRBV28|TRBD2
CATTAGGQNIQYF
TGTGCCACAACCGCGGGGGGTCAAAACATTCAGTACTTC
>many|TRBJ2-2|TRBV7-3|NA
CASSPLDRNTGELFF
TGTGCCAGCAGCCCCCTGGACCGGAACACCGGGGAGCTGTTTTTT
>few|TRBJ2-3|TRBV10-3|NA
CAIKLDPLADTQYF
TGTGCCATCAAACTCGACCCCCTTGCAGATACGCAGTATTTT
>many|TRBJ2-7|TRBV5-6|NA
CASSLFIGGYEQYF
TGTGCCAGCAGCTTGTTTATTGGGGGCTACGAGCAGTACTTC
>few|TRBJ2-5|TRBV5-6|NA
CASSLAWETQYF
TGTGCCAGCAGCTTGGCCTGGGAGACCCAGTACTTC
>NA|TRBJ2-3|TRBV29-1|NA
CTSDRSTDTQYF
TGCACCTCCGACAGAAGCACAGATACGCAGTATTTT
>NA|TRBJ1-4|TRBV20-1|TRBD1
CSATGQGSEKLFF
TGCAGTGCCACGGGACAGGGAAGTGAAAAACTGTTTTTT
>NA|TRBJ2-1|TRBV28|TRBD2
CASRLTGLAGNEQFF
TGTGCCAGCAGACTTACGGGACTAGCGGGAAATGAGCAGTTCTTC
>few|TRBJ1-1|TRBV7-9|NA
CASSSITGAGTEAFF
TGTGCCAGCAGTTCAATAACGGGGGCAGGGACTGAAGCTTTCTTT
>few|TRBJ1-2|TRBV6-6|NA
CASSSRQDYGYTF
TGTGCCAGCAGTTCAAGACAGGACTATGGCTACACCTTC
>NA|TRBJ2-3|TRBV4-1|NA
CASSQAEGRADTQYF
TGCGCCAGCAGCCAAGCGGAGGGCCGCGCAGATACGCAGTATTTT
>many|TRBJ2-7|TRBV20-1|NA
CSARVGTGYEQYF
TGCAGTGCTAGAGTAGGGACTGGCTACGAGCAGTACTTC
>few|TRBJ2-3|TRBV4-3|NA
CASSRGQGLDTQYF
TGCGCCAGCAGCCGCGGCCAGGGACTTGATACGCAGTATTTT
>few|TRBJ1-4|TRBV24-1|NA
CATSGGATNEKLFF
TGTGCCACCAGTGGCGGTGCAACTAATGAAAAACTGTTTTTT
>NA|TRBJ1-1|TRBV6-2/TRBV6-3|NA
CASSYPWALEAFF
TGTGCCAGCAGTTACCCGTGGGCGCTTGAAGCTTTCTTT
>few|TRBJ2-1|TRBV5-1|TRBD1
CASSLGFDRGIDEQFF
TGCGCCAGCAGCTTGGGCTTCGACAGGGGTATCGATGAGCAGTTCTTC
>many|TRBJ2-1|TRBV5-1|TRBD1
CASSWVQGPYNEQFF
TGCGCCAGCAGCTGGGTACAGGGGCCTTACAATGAGCAGTTCTTC
>NA|TRBJ2-7|TRBV18|TRBD2
CASSPERDTSYEQYF
TGTGCCAGCTCACCCGAGCGGGATACGTCCTACGAGCAGTACTTC
>many|TRBJ2-7|TRBV28|TRBD2
CASSRLAGGGYEQYF
TGTGCCAGCAGTCGACTAGCGGGAGGAGGCTACGAGCAGTACTTC
>NA|TRBJ2-1|TRBV19|NA
CASSPGPQRHEQFF
TGTGCCAGTAGCCCGGGACCTCAACGTCATGAGCAGTTCTTC
>few|TRBJ2-1|TRBV5-1|TRBD2
CASSLTSGGPPEQFF
TGCGCCAGCAGCTTGACTAGCGGGGGGCCACCGGAGCAGTTCTTC
>NA|TRBJ1-1|TRBV12-3/TRBV12-4|NA
CASSSGQTITEAFF
TGTGCCAGCAGTTCGGGGCAGACGATCACTGAAGCTTTCTTT
>NA|TRBJ2-2|TRBV28|TRBD1
CASKDRGLVGELFF
TGTGCCAGCAAGGACAGGGGGCTGGTCGGGGAGCTGTTTTTT
>NA|TRBJ2-3|TRBV4-2|NA
CASSVDSSTDTQYF
TGTGCCAGCAGCGTGGACTCCAGCACAGATACGCAGTATTTT
>NA|TRBJ2-5|TRBV20-1|TRBD2
CSARSPSGGQETQYF
TGCAGTGCTAGATCGCCTAGCGGGGGCCAAGAGACCCAGTACTTC
>few|TRBJ1-5|TRBV7-8|TRBD1
CASSLETGNQPQHF
TGTGCCAGCAGCCTTGAGACAGGGAATCAGCCCCAGCATTTT
>NA|TRBJ2-7|TRBV12-3/TRBV12-4|TRBD1
CASSRQGVGEQYF
TGTGCCAGCAGTAGACAGGGGGTCGGGGAGCAGTACTTC